This T cell receptor beta chain was recorded in a study of human T cells and chemical hapten exposure. Time point here: healthy volunteer bleed at 2 weeks. Total RNA was isolated from unfractionated whole blood. From the RACE reads, TCRdb called clonotypes with MiXCR, one entry per CDR3 protein. This sample has about 130,000 distinct CDR3 sequences; about 8.2% occur once, and the top ten carry roughly 2%. Germline V gene sequence: CDR1 DFQATT, CDR2 SNEGSKA (reference sequence). V lost 2 bases and J 10 bases, leaving 14 bases between the germline ends. The CDR3 totals 12 residues. This clonotype has just a few counts.

The sample consisted of whole blood. The rearrangement joins TRBV20-1 to TRBJ1-1; tentatively, D is TRBD1 (6 bases). This TCR was sampled from a male donor in good health. Some clones in this sample may be carry-over from other donors' samples. The CDR3 is CSARFMIGGAFF. The CDR3 nucleotides read TGCAGTGCTAGATTTATGATAGGGGGAGCTTTCTTT.